This TCR beta chain was sequenced in a study of T cells in Graves' hyperthyroidism and ophthalmopathy. Broader study findings: The model's output predicted ophthalmopathy at a median of roughly 6.9 months prior to onset.

The CDR3 regions of TCR beta were amplified from RNA transcripts. HTBI primers were used for first-round RT-PCR of the TCR CDR3. One entry per CDR3 protein, called by TCRdb with MiXCR from the multiplex PCR reads. This table has 340,000 or so distinct CDR3 sequences, roughly a fifth appearing once. The CDR3 has 13 residues. Trimming stripped 2 bases from V and 5 bases from J, with 10 bases between. Germline CDR1 is MGHDK and CDR2 is SYGVNS. Points on this clonotype: Its antigen is undetermined.

Based on clinical symptoms, serum thyroxine and TRAb, thyroid ultrasound and orbital computed tomography, diagnoses were reached. This clonotype was obtained from a woman in her forties or fifties with Graves' hyperthyroidism. Sequencing input: blood. The V and J genes are TRBV25-1 and TRBJ2-7; D is ambiguous. CDR3 in DNA: TGTGCCAGCAGTGAACAGAGCCGAGACGAGCAGTACTTC. Amino acid sequence: CASSEQSRDEQYF.